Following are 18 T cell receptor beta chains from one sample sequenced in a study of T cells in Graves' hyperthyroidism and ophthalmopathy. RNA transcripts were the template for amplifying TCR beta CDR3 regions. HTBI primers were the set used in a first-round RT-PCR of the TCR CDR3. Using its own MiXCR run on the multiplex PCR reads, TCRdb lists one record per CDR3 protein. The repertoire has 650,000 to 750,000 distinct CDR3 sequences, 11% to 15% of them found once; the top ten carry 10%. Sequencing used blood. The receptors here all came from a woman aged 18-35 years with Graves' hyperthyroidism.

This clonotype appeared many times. The CDR3 coding sequence is TGTGCCAGCAGCCAACGGAGATTAGGGGAGTACGAGCAGTACTTC. It yields the protein CASSQRRLGEYEQYF. The rearrangement uses TRBV13 and TRBJ2-7; possibly TRBD1 or TRBD2 for D (5 bases each). Germline CDR1 PRHDT, CDR2 FYEKMQ (reference sequence). Between the trimmed V and J ends, which lost 5 bases and 4 bases, there was a span of 18 bases. This CDR3 has 15 residues.

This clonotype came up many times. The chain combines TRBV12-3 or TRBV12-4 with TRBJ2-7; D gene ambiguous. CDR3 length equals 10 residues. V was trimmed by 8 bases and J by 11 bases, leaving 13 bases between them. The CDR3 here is CASGLEEKYF. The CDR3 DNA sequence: TGTGCCAGCGGCCTTGAGGAGAAGTACTTC.

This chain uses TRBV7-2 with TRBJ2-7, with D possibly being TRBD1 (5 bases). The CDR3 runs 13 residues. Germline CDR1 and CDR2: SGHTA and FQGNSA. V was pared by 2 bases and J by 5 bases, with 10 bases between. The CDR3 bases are TGTGCCAGCAGCTTAACCCGACAGAACGAGCAGTACTTC. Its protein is CASSLTRQNEQYF.

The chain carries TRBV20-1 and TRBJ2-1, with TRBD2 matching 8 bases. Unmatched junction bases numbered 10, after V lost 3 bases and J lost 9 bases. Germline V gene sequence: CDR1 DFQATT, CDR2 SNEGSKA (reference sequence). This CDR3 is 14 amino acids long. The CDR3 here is CSASNQRELGEQFF. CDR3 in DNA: TGCAGTGCTAGTAACCAGCGGGAGTTGGGTGAGCAGTTCTTC.

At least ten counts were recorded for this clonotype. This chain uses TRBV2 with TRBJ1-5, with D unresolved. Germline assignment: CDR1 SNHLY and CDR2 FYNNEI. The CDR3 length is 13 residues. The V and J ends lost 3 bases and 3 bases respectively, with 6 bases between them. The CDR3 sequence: CASSEGDNQPQHF. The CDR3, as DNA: TGTGCCAGCAGTGAGGGTGACAATCAGCCCCAGCATTTT.

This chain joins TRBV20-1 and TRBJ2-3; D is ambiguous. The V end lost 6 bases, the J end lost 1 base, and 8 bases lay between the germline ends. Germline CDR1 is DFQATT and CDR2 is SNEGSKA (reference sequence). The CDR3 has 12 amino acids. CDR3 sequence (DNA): TGCAGTGCCCCTGTTGGCACAGATACGCAGTATTTT. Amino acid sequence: CSAPVGTDTQYF.

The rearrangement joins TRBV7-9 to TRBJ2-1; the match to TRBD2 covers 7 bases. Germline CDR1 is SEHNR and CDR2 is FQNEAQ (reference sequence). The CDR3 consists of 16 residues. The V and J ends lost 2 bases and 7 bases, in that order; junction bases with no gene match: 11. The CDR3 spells CASSLRLSGAGNEQFF. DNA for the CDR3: TGTGCCAGCAGCTTAAGGTTGAGCGGAGCGGGGAATGAGCAGTTCTTC.

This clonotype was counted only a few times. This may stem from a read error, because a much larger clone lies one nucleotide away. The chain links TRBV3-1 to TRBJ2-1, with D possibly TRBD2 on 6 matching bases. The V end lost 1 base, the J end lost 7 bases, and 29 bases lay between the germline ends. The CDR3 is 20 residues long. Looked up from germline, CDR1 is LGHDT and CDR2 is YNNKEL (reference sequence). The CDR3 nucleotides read TGTGCCAGCAGCCAAGCCCACTTGGGTGGCGGGACCTCCGGTGAGAATGAGCAGTTCTTC. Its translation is CASSQAHLGGGTSGENEQFF.

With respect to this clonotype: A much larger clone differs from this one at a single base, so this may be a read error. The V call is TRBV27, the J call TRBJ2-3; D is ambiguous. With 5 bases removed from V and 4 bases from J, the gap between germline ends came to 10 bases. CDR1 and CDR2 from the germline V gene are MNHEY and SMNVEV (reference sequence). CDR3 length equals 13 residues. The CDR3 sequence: CASSESGSDTQYF. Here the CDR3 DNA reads TGTGCCAGCAGTGAGTCCGGCTCAGATACGCAGTATTTT.

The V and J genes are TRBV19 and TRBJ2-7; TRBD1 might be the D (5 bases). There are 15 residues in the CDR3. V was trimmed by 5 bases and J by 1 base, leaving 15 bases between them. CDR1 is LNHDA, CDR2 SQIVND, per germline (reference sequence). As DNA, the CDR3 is TGTGCCAGTAGTTTCCTGTTTCACAGGTCCTACGAGCAGTACTTC. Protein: CASSFLFHRSYEQYF.

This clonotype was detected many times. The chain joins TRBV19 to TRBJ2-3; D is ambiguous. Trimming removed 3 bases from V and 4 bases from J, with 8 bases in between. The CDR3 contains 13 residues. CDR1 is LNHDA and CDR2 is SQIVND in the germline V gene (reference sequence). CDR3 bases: TGTGCCAGTAGTATGACACCACCAGATACGCAGTATTTT. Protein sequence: CASSMTPPDTQYF.

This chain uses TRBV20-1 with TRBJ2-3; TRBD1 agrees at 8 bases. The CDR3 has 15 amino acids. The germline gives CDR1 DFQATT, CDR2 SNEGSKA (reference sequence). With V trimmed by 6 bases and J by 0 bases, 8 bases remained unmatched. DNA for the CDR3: TGCAGTGCATACCGGCGGGACAGGAGCACAGATACGCAGTATTTT. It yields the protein CSAYRRDRSTDTQYF.

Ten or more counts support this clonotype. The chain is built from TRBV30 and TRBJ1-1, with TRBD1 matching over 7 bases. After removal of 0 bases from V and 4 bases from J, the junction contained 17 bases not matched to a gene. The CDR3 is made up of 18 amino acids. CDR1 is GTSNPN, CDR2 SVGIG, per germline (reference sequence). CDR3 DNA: TGTGCCTGGAGTGTACCAGGACGAGGGGGACAGCGACGCACTGAAGCTTTCTTT. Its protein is CAWSVPGRGGQRRTEAFF.

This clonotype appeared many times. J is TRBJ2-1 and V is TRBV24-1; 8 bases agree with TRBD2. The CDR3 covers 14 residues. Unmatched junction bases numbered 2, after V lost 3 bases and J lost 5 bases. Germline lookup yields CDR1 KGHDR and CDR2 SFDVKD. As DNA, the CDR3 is TGTGCCACCAGTGATCCAGCGGGAGACAATGAGCAGTTCTTC. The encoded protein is CATSDPAGDNEQFF.

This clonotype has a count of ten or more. The CDR3 is CSAPWGYNEQFF. The CDR3 DNA reads TGCAGTGCTCCCTGGGGGTATAATGAGCAGTTCTTC. The V call is TRBV20-1, the J call TRBJ2-1; D may correspond to TRBD1 or TRBD2 (5 bases each). Germline V lookup: CDR1 DFQATT, CDR2 SNEGSKA (reference sequence). Trimming removed 5 bases at V and 7 bases at J, with 12 bases between. The CDR3 consists of 12 residues.

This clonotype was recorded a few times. CDR3 nucleotides: TGCAGTGCTAGTTACCCAGATACGCAGTATTTT. Translated, it gives CSASYPDTQYF. This chain uses TRBV20-1 with TRBJ2-3; no definite D call. The CDR3 spans 11 residues. Between the trimmed V and J ends, which lost 3 bases and 4 bases, there was a span of 5 bases. CDR1 is DFQATT, CDR2 SNEGSKA, per germline (reference sequence).

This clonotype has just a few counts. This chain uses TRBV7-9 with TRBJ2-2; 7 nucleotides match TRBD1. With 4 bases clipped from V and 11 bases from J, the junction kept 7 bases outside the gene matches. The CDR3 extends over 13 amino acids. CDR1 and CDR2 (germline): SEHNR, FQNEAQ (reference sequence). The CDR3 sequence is CASSSTRQGELFF. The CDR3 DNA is TGTGCCAGCAGCTCCACTAGACAGGGTGAGCTGTTTTTT.

CDR3 nucleotides: TGCGCCAGCAGCGTCGCAGGTGTCCTGACTTTC. This codes for CASSVAGVLTF. The chain is built from TRBV5-1 and TRBJ2-6, with D hard to call. V was pared by 4 bases and J by 13 bases, with 9 bases between. CDR3 length equals 11 residues. Per germline, CDR1 SGHRS and CDR2 YFSETQ.